This TCR beta chain was sequenced for a study of post-analysis software for immune sequencing data. Study in general: Relapsing-remitting, secondary progressive and progressive-relapsing multiple sclerosis were all included among the disease courses. Study outcomes and limitations: Strong same-batch co-clustering of samples appeared with F measure clustering. Higher frequency in patients than in controls was seen for a handful of TRBV segments, with TRBV5-6, TRBV5-1 and TRBV20-1 among them. The study found significantly lower normalized Chao1 diversity in multiple sclerosis patients than in controls.

A few counts support this clonotype. Its antigen is as yet unknown. A junction end diverges from the germline sequence, so it may reflect a read error. Built from TCR beta cDNA, the libraries had unique molecular identifiers in them. TCRdb processed the PCR reads anew with MiXCR; each CDR3 protein has one entry. The sample has about 820,000 distinct CDR3 sequences; approximately 53% are singletons. CDR1 and CDR2 from the germline V gene are SEHNR and FQNEAQ (reference sequence). The CDR3 totals 13 residues. The sample comprised blood. This sequence was found in a girl aged 10-17 years with multiple sclerosis. This chain joins TRBV7-9 and TRBJ2-7, with no clear D. The CDR3 nucleotides are TGTGCCAGCAGCTTTTATAAATCCTCCGAGCAGTACTTC. Translated: CASSFYKSSEQYF.